The table lists the clone carrying this TCR beta chain with a few counts. The target antigen is unknown. TCRdb's copy holds only in-frame clones and misses some; the assay was immunoSEQ multiplex PCR. This table holds more than 20,000 clones with no singletons; the top ten claim 1.5%. The record originates from a study of T cells after posttransplantation cyclophosphamide. Broader study findings: TRB overlap between skin or GI tissue T cells and blood was limited.

This CDR3 spans 14 amino acids. V lost 2 bases and J lost 3; bases outside the gene matches: 2. Germline CDR1 reads SNHLY; CDR2 reads FYNNEI. This sequence joins TRBV2 and TRBJ2-5, with 8 bases that match TRBD2. The specimen was PBMCs. The receptor was derived from a man aged 50-59 years in good health, CMV-negative, and a related stem cell transplant donor. Here the CDR3 DNA reads TGTGCCAGCAGTGAAACGGGGGGGAAAGAGACCCAGTACTTC. Translated: CASSETGGKETQYF.